These 10 T cell receptor beta chains were sequenced from one sample in a study of early T cells in non-severe SARS-CoV-2 infection. A single record per CDR3 protein comes from TCRdb applying MiXCR to the 5' RACE reads. The sample shows 50,000 to 65,000 distinct CDR3 sequences, over 8% of them seen only once. The material sequenced was whole blood. Source of these receptors: an adult who was a healthcare worker with PCR-confirmed SARS-CoV-2 infection or an uninfected control (not recorded which).

V usage is TRBV7-9 and J usage is TRBJ2-1; 11 bases are shared with TRBD2. CDR1 SEHNR and CDR2 FQNEAQ come from the germline V gene (reference sequence). V was clipped by 3 bases and J by 4 bases; unmatched bases: 5. The CDR3 consists of 16 residues. DNA of the CDR3: TGTGCCAGCAGCTTCACTAGCGGGAGAAGATACAATGAGCAGTTCTTC. Translating gives CASSFTSGRRYNEQFF.

This clonotype came up many times. The chain recombines TRBV10-3 with TRBJ2-1; 8 nucleotides agree with TRBD1. The J segment lost 3 bases and the V segment lost 6 bases, leaving 13 bases of the junction unmatched. This CDR3 spans 17 amino acids. Germline-derived CDR1 and CDR2 are ENHRY and SYGVKD. DNA of the CDR3: TGTGCCATCAGCCTTCAACCCGGGACAGGTGGCTACAATGAGCAGTTCTTC. Protein product: CAISLQPGTGGYNEQFF.

This clonotype has at least ten counts. The chain has TRBV7-9 and TRBJ1-2, with D possibly matching TRBD1 (6 bases). V was cut by 5 bases and J by 4 bases, with 14 bases left in between. The CDR3 is 14 residues long. Per the germline V gene, CDR1 is SEHNR and CDR2 is FQNEAQ (reference sequence). In DNA, the CDR3 is TGTGCCAGCAGCGAAAGTCGGGGGCTCTATGGCTACACCTTC. This encodes CASSESRGLYGYTF.

This clonotype showed up just a few times. The chain has TRBV2 and TRBJ2-1, with a weak D call TRBD2 (5 bases). The V end lost 4 bases, the J end lost 0 bases, and 10 bases lay between the germline ends. The germline V gene has CDR1 SNHLY and CDR2 FYNNEI. The CDR3 runs 15 residues. CDR3 sequence reads: CASSARGSSYNEQFF. The CDR3, as DNA: TGTGCCAGCAGTGCTCGCGGGTCCTCCTACAATGAGCAGTTCTTC.

This clonotype was detected ten times or more. The chain is built from TRBV13 and TRBJ2-5, with TRBD1 identical over 9 bases. The trim removed 3 bases at V and 3 bases at J, leaving 5 bases unmatched. Germline V CDR1 and CDR2: PRHDT, FYEKMQ (reference sequence). The length of the CDR3 is 15 residues. CDR3 residues: CASSFDRGKKETQYF. The CDR3 nucleotides are TGTGCCAGCAGCTTTGACAGGGGGAAAAAAGAGACCCAGTACTTC.

This clonotype was recorded many times. The chain carries TRBV10-3 and TRBJ2-1; 8 nucleotides agree with TRBD1. The ends lost 8 bases at V and 0 bases at J; junction bases unmatched: 6. CDR3 length: 15 residues. Germline CDR1 and CDR2: ENHRY and SYGVKD. The CDR3 region has the DNA TGTGCCATCTCGGCCACAGGGGGCTCCTACAATGAGCAGTTCTTC. This gives the protein CAISATGGSYNEQFF.

This clonotype has at least ten counts. The V call is TRBV6-6, the J call TRBJ2-7, with 7 bases aligning to TRBD1. V dropped 0 bases and J dropped 1; count of bases not matched to a gene: 6. Per germline, CDR1 MNHNY and CDR2 SVGAGI (reference sequence). The CDR3 length is 16 residues. CDR3 in amino acids: CASSYSTGTVSYEQYF. CDR3 DNA sequence: TGTGCCAGCAGTTACTCGACTGGGACAGTGTCCTACGAGCAGTACTTC.

This clonotype was counted many times. The V gene is TRBV7-3, the J gene TRBJ2-3, with 7 bases matching TRBD1. V gave up 5 bases and J gave up 2 bases; unmatched junction bases: 1. The V gene's germline CDR1 is SGHTA and CDR2 FQGTGA. The CDR3 consists of 13 residues. CDR3 sequence reads: CASSGTDTDTQYF. The CDR3 DNA reads as TGTGCCAGCAGCGGGACAGACACAGATACGCAGTATTTT.

V is TRBV7-9 and J is TRBJ2-1; 8 bases match TRBD2. The V gene end was trimmed by 11 bases and the J gene end by 7 bases; junction bases not matched to a gene: 10. Germline-derived CDR1 and CDR2 are SEHNR and FQNEAQ (reference sequence). The CDR3 is 13 residues long. CDR3 bases: TGTGCCTATGGACGGGGGGGCCTGAATGAGCAGTTCTTC. Its protein product is CAYGRGGLNEQFF.

This clonotype was counted at least ten times. J is TRBJ2-1 and V is TRBV20-1; 15 bases fit TRBD2. Germline assignment: CDR1 DFQATT and CDR2 SNEGSKA (reference sequence). The CDR3 covers 17 residues. Trimming at V came to 0 bases and at J to 9 bases, leaving 9 bases not matched to a gene. This CDR3 is CSARDLRTSGGAGEQFF. The CDR3 bases are TGCAGTGCTAGAGACCTTAGGACTAGCGGGGGGGCCGGTGAGCAGTTCTTC.